The 14 T cell receptor beta chains listed next were all sequenced from one sample in a study of CD8 T cells in ankylosing spondylitis. TCRdb reprocessed the 5' RACE reads with MiXCR, giving one entry per CDR3 protein. The profile shows about 330,000 distinct CDR3 sequences, roughly 8% of them singletons. These receptors have no identified antigens. Study conclusions and caveats: In ankylosing spondylitis blood, a motif of about eight highly homologous TCR beta variants appeared characteristic.

Sample: blood, either unsorted or a sorted T cell fraction (not recorded which). These receptors originate from a male donor with ankylosing spondylitis.

The chain links TRBV24-1 to TRBJ2-3, with 7 bases fitting TRBD2. CDR1 is KGHDR and CDR2 is SFDVKD in the germline V gene. This CDR3 region has 16 residues. The V segment lost 2 bases and the J segment 4 bases; nucleotides outside the gene matches: 8. CDR3 bases: TGTGCCACCAGTGATTCCGCTAGCGGAGGGGCAGATACGCAGTATTTT. It specifies CATSDSASGGADTQYF.

Concerning this clonotype: The germline gene is not matched at one end of the junction; a read error may be the cause. The chain combines TRBV12-3 or TRBV12-4 with TRBJ1-2; 7 bases fit TRBD1. The length of the CDR3 is 13 residues. In nucleotides, the CDR3 is TGTGCCAGCAGGGCAGGGGGGAACTATAGCTACACCTTC. Its translation: CASRAGGNYSYTF.

This clonotype was recorded a few times. V gene TRBV27 combines with J gene TRBJ2-7; tentative D call: TRBD1 (5 bases). V lost 6 bases and J 5 bases, leaving 11 bases between the germline ends. The CDR3 has 12 residues. CDR1 is MNHEY, CDR2 SMNVEV, per germline (reference sequence). The CDR3 reads CASRQGAHEQYF. In DNA form, the CDR3 reads TGTGCCAGCAGACAAGGGGCCCACGAGCAGTACTTC.

This clonotype was picked up a small number of times. The chain carries TRBV18 and TRBJ2-7; D gene unclear. CDR1 and CDR2 (germline): KGHSH, LQKENI. The ends were cut back, 0 bases at V and 0 bases at J, with 12 bases in the middle. The CDR3 is made up of 16 amino acids. DNA of the CDR3: TGTGCCAGCTCACCACCCCACACCTACCGCTCCTACGAGCAGTACTTC. It encodes CASSPPHTYRSYEQYF.

This clonotype was found many times. V usage is TRBV13 and J usage is TRBJ2-7, with D perhaps being TRBD1 or TRBD2 (6 bases each). The CDR3 has 15 amino acids. CDR1 and CDR2 from the germline V gene are PRHDT and FYEKMQ (reference sequence). V lost 3 bases and J 0 bases, leaving 12 bases between the germline ends. CDR3 sequence (DNA): TGTGCCAGCAGCTTCCTAGGGGGACTCTCCTACGAGCAGTACTTC. Its protein is CASSFLGGLSYEQYF.

This clonotype was observed many times. The genes are TRBV7-9 and TRBJ2-7, with D possibly being TRBD1 or TRBD2 (5 bases each). Germline CDR1 and CDR2: SEHNR and FQNEAQ (reference sequence). CDR3 size: 14 residues. V was trimmed by 5 bases and J by 2 bases, leaving 13 bases between them. The CDR3 DNA follows: TGTGCCAGCAGCATGGGACCACAAACCTACGAGCAGTACTTC. This translates into CASSMGPQTYEQYF.

The table lists this clonotype with many counts. This CDR3 reads CASSSTLGLTAFF. The CDR3 bases are TGTGCCAGCAGTTCGACCCTGGGTTTGACAGCTTTCTTT. The chain combines TRBV6-5 with TRBJ1-1; D is undetermined. The length of the CDR3 is 13 residues. V was clipped by 4 bases and J by 10 bases, with 16 bases between them. Germline CDR1 reads MNHEY; CDR2 reads SVGAGI.

This clonotype was counted only a few times. The chain links TRBV5-1 to TRBJ2-3; TRBD2 matches 7 bases. This CDR3 has 14 residues. Unmatched junction bases numbered 3, after V lost 0 bases and J lost 5 bases. Germline V lookup: CDR1 SGHRS, CDR2 YFSETQ. This chain's CDR3 is CASSLESGVDTQYF. The CDR3 DNA sequence: TGCGCCAGCAGCTTGGAGAGCGGGGTAGATACGCAGTATTTT.

This CDR3 reads CSVEGYAGAAYGEQFF. DNA for the CDR3: TGCAGCGTTGAAGGGTACGCGGGAGCCGCTTACGGTGAGCAGTTCTTC. The gene calls are TRBV29-1 and TRBJ2-1; 7 bases fit TRBD2. Germline assignment: CDR1 SQVTM and CDR2 ANQGSEA. The CDR3 runs to 16 residues. With 1 base clipped from V and 9 bases from J, the junction kept 15 bases outside the gene matches.

This clonotype came up a few times. This sequence joins TRBV5-1 and TRBJ1-5; D unresolved. The CDR3 is 16 amino acids. The ends were cut back, 0 bases at V and 5 bases at J, with 15 bases in the middle. Germline lookup yields CDR1 SGHRS and CDR2 YFSETQ. DNA for the CDR3: TGCGCCAGCAGCTTGGCGGCAGGAGGGCAGGATCAGCCCCAGCATTTT. It yields the protein CASSLAAGGQDQPQHF.

The chain couples TRBV7-2 to TRBJ2-7; 10 nucleotides match TRBD2. The CDR3 sequence is 16 residues long. CDR1 and CDR2 from the germline V gene are SGHTA and FQGNSA. The V segment lost 3 bases and the J segment 0 bases; nucleotides outside the gene matches: 5. The chain's CDR3 is CASSFLAGGTSYEQYF. The CDR3, as DNA: TGTGCCAGCAGCTTTTTAGCGGGAGGCACCTCCTACGAGCAGTACTTC. Full variable domain (rest looked up from reference TRBV7-2 and TRBJ2-7): GAGVSQSPSNKVTEKGKDVELRCDPISGHTALYWYRQSLGQGLEFLIYFQGNSAPDKSGLPSDRFSAERTGGSVSTLTIQRTQQEDSAVYLCASSFLAGGTSYEQYFGPGTRLTVT.

J is TRBJ2-3 and V is TRBV28; D is perhaps TRBD2 (6 bases). This CDR3 contains 14 residues. V was shortened by 8 bases and J by 0 bases, with 12 bases between the two germline ends. Germline V gives CDR1 MDHEN, CDR2 SYDVKM. The CDR3 nucleotides read TGTGCCAGCTTAATTAGCGGTAGCACAGATACGCAGTATTTT. Residues: CASLISGSTDTQYF.

The table lists this clonotype with many counts. The chain combines TRBV7-2 with TRBJ1-5; D gene uncertain. Trimming removed 5 bases at V and 1 base at J, with 3 bases between. The CDR3 spans 12 residues. Germline V CDR1 and CDR2: SGHTA, FQGNSA. The CDR3 here is CASSQSNQPQHF. The DNA for the CDR3 is TGTGCCAGCAGCCAGAGCAATCAGCCCCAGCATTTT.

The chain employs TRBV30 and TRBJ2-5; TRBD1 might be the D (5 bases). CDR1 and CDR2 (germline): GTSNPN, SVGIG (reference sequence). CDR3 length: 15 residues. Trimming took 3 bases from V and 5 from J, leaving 19 bases between them. CDR3 in DNA: TGTGCCTGGAGCGGCCCCCGCAGGGCGAGGGAGACCCAGTACTTC. As protein: CAWSGPRRARETQYF. Using reference TRBV30 and TRBJ2-5 for the parts outside the CDR3, the full variable domain is SQTIHQWPATLVQPVGSPLSLECTVEGTSNPNLYWYRQAAGRGLQLLFYSVGIGQISSEVPQNLSASRPQDRQFILSSKKLLLSDSGFYLCAWSGPRRARETQYFGPGTRLLVL.